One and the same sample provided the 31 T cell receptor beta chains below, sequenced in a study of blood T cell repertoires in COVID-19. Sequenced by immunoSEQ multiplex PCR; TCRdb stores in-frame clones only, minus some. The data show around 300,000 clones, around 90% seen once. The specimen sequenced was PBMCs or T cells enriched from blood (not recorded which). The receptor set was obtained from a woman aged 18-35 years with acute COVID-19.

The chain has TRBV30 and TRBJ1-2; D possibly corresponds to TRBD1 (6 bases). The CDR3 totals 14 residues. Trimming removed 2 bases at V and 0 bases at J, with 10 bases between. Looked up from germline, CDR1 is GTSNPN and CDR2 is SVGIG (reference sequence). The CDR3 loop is CAWSYRVANYGYTF. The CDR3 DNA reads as TGTGCCTGGAGTTACAGGGTAGCTAACTATGGCTACACCTTC.

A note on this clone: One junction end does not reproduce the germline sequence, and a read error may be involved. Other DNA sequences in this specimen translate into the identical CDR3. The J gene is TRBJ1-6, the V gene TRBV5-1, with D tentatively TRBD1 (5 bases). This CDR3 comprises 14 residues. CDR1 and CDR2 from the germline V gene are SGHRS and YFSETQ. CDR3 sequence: CASSLGQGGSPLHF. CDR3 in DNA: TGCGCCAGCAGTTTGGGTCAGGGCGGCTCACCCCTCCACTTT. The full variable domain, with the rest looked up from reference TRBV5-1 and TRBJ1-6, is KAGVTQTPRYLIKTRGQQVTLSCSPISGHRSVSWYQQTPGQGLQFLFEYFSETQRNKGNFPGRFSGRQFSNSRSEMNVSTLELGDSALYLCASSLGQGGSPLHFGNGTRLTVT.

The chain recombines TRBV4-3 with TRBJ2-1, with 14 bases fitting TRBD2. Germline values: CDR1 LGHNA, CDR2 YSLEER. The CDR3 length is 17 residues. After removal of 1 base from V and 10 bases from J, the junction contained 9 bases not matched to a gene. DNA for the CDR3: TGCGCCAGCAGCCAAGCGTTTGGACTAGCGGGAGGCGGCGAGCAGTTCTTC. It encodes CASSQAFGLAGGGEQFF.

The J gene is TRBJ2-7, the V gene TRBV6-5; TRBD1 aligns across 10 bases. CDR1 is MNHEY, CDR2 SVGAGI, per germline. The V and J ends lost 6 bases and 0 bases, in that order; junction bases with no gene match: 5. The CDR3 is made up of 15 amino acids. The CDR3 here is CASSLGQGSSYEQYF. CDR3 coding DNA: TGTGCCAGCAGCCTGGGACAGGGGAGCTCCTACGAGCAGTACTTC.

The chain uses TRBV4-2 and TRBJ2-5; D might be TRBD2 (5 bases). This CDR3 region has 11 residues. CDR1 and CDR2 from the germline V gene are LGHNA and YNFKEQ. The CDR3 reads CPWGVAETQYF. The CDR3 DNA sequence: TGTCCGTGGGGAGTCGCGGAGACCCAGTACTTC.

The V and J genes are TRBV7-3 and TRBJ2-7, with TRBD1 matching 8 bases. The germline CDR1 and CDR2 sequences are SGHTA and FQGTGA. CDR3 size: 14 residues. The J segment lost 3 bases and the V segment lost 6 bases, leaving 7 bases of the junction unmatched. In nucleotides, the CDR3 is TGTGCCAGCAGTCCAGGGGGCGCCCTCTACGAGCAGTACTTC. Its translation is CASSPGGALYEQYF.

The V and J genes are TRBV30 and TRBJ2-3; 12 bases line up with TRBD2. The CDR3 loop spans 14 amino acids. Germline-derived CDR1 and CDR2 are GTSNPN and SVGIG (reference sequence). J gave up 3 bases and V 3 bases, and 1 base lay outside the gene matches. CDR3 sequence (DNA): TGTGCCTGGAGGACTAGCGGGAGAACAGATACGCAGTATTTT. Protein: CAWRTSGRTDTQYF.

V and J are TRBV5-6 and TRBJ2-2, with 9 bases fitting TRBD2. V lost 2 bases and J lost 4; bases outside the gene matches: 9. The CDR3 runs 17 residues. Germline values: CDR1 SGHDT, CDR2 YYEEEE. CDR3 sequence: CASSFFSGSRTTGELFF. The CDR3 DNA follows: TGTGCCAGCAGCTTTTTTAGCGGGAGTAGGACCACCGGGGAGCTGTTTTTT.

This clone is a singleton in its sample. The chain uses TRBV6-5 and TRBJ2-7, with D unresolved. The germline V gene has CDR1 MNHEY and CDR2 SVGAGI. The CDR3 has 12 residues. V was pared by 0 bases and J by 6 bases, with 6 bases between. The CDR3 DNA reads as TGTGCCAGCAGTTACTCTTCGGGCGAGCAGTACTTC. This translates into CASSYSSGEQYF.

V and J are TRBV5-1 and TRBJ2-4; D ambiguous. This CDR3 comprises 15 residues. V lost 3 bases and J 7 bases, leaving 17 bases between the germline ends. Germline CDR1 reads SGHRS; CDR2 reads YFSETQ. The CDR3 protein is CASSSSASDSNIQYF. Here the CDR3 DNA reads TGCGCCAGCAGCTCCTCGGCCAGCGACTCGAACATTCAGTACTTC.

This CDR3 reads CASSGQHNSPLHF. CDR3 nucleotide sequence: TGTGCCAGCAGTGGACAGCATAATTCACCCCTCCACTTT. V is TRBV6-6 and J is TRBJ1-6, with a weak D call TRBD1 (6 bases). The CDR3 runs 13 residues. The germline V gene has CDR1 MNHNY and CDR2 SVGAGI (reference sequence). Trimming removed 5 bases from V and 5 bases from J, with 7 bases in between.

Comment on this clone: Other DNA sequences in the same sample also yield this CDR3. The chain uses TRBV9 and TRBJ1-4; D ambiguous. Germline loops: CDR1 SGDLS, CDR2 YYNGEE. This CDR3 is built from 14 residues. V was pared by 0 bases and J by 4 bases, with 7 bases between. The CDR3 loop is CASSVGGGNEKLFF. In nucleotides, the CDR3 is TGTGCCAGCAGCGTAGGTGGCGGTAATGAAAAACTGTTTTTT.

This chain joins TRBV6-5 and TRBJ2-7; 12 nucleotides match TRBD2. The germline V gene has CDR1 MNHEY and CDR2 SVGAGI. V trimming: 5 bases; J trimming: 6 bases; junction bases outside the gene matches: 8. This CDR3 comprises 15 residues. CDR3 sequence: CASSSLAGGHGEQYF. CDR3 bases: TGTGCCAGCAGTAGTCTAGCGGGAGGGCACGGCGAGCAGTACTTC.

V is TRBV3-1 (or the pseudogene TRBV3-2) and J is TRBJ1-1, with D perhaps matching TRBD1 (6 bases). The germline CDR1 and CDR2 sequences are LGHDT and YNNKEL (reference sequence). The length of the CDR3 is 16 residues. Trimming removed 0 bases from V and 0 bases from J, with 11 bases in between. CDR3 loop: CASSQDRTEMNTEAFF. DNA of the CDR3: TGTGCCAGCAGCCAAGATCGGACAGAGATGAACACTGAAGCTTTCTTT.

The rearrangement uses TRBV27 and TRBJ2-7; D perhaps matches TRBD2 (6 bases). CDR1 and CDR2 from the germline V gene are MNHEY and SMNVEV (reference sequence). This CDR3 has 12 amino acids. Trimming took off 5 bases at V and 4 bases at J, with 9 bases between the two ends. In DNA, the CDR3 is TGTGCCAGCAGTCCGGGAGCTTACGAGCAGTACTTC. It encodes CASSPGAYEQYF.

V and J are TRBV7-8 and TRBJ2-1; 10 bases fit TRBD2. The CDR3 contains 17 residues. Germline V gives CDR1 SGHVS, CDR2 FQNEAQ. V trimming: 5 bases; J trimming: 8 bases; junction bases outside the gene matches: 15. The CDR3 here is CASSPGVAGGRGDEQFF. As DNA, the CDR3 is TGTGCCAGCAGCCCGGGAGTAGCGGGGGGCCGGGGCGATGAGCAGTTCTTC. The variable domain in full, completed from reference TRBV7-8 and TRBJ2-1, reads GAGVSQSPRYKVAKRGQDVALRCDPISGHVSLFWYQQALGQGPEFLTYFQNEAQLDKSGLPSDRFFAERPEGSVSTLKIQRTQQEDSAVYLCASSPGVAGGRGDEQFFGPGTRLTVL.

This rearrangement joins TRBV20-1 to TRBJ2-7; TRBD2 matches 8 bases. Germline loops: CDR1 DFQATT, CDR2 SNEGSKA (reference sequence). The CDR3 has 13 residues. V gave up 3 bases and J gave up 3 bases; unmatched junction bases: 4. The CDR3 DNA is TGCAGTGCTAGTCCTAGCGGGCACTACGAGCAGTACTTC. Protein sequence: CSASPSGHYEQYF.

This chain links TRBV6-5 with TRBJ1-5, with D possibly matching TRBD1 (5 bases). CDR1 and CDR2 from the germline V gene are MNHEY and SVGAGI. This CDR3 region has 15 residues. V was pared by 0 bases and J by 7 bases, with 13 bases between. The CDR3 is CASSYSGLAGQPQHF. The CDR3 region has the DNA TGTGCCAGCAGTTACTCAGGCTTAGCAGGGCAGCCCCAGCATTTT.

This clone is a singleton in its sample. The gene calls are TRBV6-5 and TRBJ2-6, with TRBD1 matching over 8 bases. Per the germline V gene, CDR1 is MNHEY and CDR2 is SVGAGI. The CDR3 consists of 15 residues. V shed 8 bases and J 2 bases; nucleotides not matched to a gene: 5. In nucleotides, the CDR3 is TGTGCCAGCCAGGGGGCAGGTACTGGGGCCAACGTCCTGACTTTC. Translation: CASQGAGTGANVLTF.

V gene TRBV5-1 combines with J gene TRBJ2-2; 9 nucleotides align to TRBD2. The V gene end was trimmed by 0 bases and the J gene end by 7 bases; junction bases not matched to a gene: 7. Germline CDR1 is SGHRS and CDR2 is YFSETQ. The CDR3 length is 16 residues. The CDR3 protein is CASSLVGGRADGELFF. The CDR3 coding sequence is TGCGCCAGCAGCTTGGTCGGCGGGAGGGCGGACGGGGAGCTGTTTTTT.

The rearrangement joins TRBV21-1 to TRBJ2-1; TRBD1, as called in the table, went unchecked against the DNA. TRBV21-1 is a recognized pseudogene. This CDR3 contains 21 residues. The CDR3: CASSKALGSRLTGRSYNEQFF. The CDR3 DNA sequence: TGTGCCAGCAGCAAAGCTTTGGGGTCTCGCTTGACAGGTCGGTCCTACAATGAGCAGTTCTTC.

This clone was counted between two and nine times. The CDR3 spells CASSRGFQGGDTEAFF. In DNA form, the CDR3 reads TGTGCCAGCAGCCGAGGGTTCCAGGGGGGTGACACTGAAGCTTTCTTT. This chain links TRBV5-5 with TRBJ1-1; TRBD1 matches at 7 bases. CDR1 is SGHKS and CDR2 is YYEKEE in the germline V gene (reference sequence). There are 16 residues in the CDR3. V shed 4 bases and J 3 bases; nucleotides not matched to a gene: 12.

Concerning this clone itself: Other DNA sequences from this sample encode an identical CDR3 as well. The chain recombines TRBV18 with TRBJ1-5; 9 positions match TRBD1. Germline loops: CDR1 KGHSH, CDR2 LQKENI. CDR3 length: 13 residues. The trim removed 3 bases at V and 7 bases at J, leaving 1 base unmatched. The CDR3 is CASSPGTGQPQHF. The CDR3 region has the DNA TGTGCCAGCTCACCGGGGACAGGGCAGCCCCAGCATTTT.

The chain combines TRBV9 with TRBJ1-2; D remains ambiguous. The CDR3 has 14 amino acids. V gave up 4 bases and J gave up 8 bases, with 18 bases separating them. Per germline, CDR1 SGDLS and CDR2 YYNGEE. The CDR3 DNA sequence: TGTGCCAGCAGCTCGCCGCCGGAGGTATTGGGCTACACCTTC. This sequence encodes CASSSPPEVLGYTF.

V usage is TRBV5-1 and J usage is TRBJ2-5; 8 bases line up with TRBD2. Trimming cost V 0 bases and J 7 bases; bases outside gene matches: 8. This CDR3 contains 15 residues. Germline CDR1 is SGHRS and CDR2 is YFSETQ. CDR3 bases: TGCGCCAGCAGCTTGGTGTCGCGGGAGGTTGCGACCCAGTACTTC. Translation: CASSLVSREVATQYF.

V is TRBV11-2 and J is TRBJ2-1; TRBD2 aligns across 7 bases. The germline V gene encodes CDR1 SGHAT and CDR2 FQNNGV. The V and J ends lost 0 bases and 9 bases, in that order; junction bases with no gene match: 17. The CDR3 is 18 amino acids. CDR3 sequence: CASSLDLWRETFSSEQFF. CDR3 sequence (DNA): TGTGCCAGCAGCTTAGATCTTTGGCGGGAGACATTTTCCAGTGAGCAGTTCTTC. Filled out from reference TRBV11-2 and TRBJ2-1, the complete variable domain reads EAGVAQSPRYKIIEKRQSVAFWCNPISGHATLYWYQQILGQGPKLLIQFQNNGVVDDSQLPKDRFSAERLKGVDSTLKIQPAKLEDSAVYLCASSLDLWRETFSSEQFFGPGTRLTVL.

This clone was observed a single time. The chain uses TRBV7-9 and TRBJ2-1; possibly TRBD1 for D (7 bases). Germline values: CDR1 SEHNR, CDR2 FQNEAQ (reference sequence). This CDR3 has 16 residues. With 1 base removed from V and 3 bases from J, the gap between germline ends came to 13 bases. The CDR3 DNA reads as TGTGCCAGCAGCTTAGTGCGCCAGGGGGGCTACAATGAGCAGTTCTTC. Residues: CASSLVRQGGYNEQFF.

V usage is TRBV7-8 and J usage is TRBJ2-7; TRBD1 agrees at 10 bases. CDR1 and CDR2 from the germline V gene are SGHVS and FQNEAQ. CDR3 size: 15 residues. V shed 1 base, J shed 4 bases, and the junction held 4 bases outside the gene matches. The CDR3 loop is CASSLGGQGTYEQYF. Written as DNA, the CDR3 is TGTGCCAGCAGCTTAGGGGGACAGGGGACTTACGAGCAGTACTTC.

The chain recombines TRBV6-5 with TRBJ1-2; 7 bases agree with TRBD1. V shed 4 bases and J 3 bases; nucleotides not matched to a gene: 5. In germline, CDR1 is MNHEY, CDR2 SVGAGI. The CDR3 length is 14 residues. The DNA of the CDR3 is TGTGCCAGCAGTTTCGACAGGGTGGACTATGGCTACACCTTC. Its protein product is CASSFDRVDYGYTF.

The CDR3, as DNA: TGTGCCAGCGGAAAGCGTAGACTACTCTCCTACGAGCAGTACTTC. Its translation is CASGKRRLLSYEQYF. The chain is built from TRBV6-5 and TRBJ2-7; a weak D match, TRBD2 (5 bases). The CDR3 has 15 amino acids. Germline lookup yields CDR1 MNHEY and CDR2 SVGAGI. V gave up 8 bases and J gave up 0 bases, with 17 bases separating them.

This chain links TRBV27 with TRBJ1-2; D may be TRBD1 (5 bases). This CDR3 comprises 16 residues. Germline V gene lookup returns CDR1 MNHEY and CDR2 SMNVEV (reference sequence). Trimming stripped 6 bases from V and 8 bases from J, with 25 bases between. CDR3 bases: TGTGCCAGCAGCTACGACTGGGAGGGGACCTTGGAAGGCTACACCTTC. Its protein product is CASSYDWEGTLEGYTF.